This T cell receptor beta chain originates from a study of CXCR3-negative and CXCR3-positive naive CD8 T cells (dated by TCRdb to the late 2010s). With respect to the entire study: Approximately 140 million TRB reads were obtained in total, roughly 1.5 +/- 0.3 million reads per library. The TRBV-TRBJ cluster analysis covered naive subsets from about 5 donors and memory cells from 3 donors. The diversity and physicochemical repertoire analyses included fewer than twelve donors pooled from two independent experiments. What the research found in general, with its limitations: Freshly isolated PBMCs were used for most assays because CXCR3 expression went down partially after cryopreservation. TRB CDR3s from CXCR3-positive naive cells showed higher hydrophobicity (lower Kidera factor 4), lower energy, and higher strength and volume indices than CXCR3-negative naive cells. Surface CD5, linked to self-reactivity in mice, was comparable between naive subsets; TCR interaction strength was therefore also inferred from TRB CDR3 physicochemical properties. Within the same donor, TRBV-TRBJ usage looked similar between naive CXCR3-negative and CXCR3-positive cells, but memory cells had distinct patterns. Both naive subsets had comparably high repertoire diversity, while memory CD8+ T cells had much lower repertoire diversity.

To note about this clonotype: Its antigen is unknown.

Each CD8+ T cell subset was flow-sorted in triplicate, with some 300,000 cells per subset placed directly into RLT lysis buffer. To keep memory contaminants out, a stringent definition of naive CD8+ T cells was applied: CD45RO-CCR7+CD27+CD95-. Peripheral blood mononuclear cells were isolated from buffy coats using standard density gradient centrifugation. Naive CXCR3-negative and CXCR3-positive CD8+ T cells were flow-sorted using a FACSAria III. Total RNA was extracted from sorted cells using an RNeasy Mini Kit. The CDR1 and CDR2 encoded by the germline V gene (reference sequence) are SEHNR and FQNEAQ. The CDR3 sequence holds 14 residues, the cysteine and phenylalanine included. DNA is not recorded here. The sequencing machine was a NextSeq 550. The Human TCR Profiling Kit (MiLaboratory) was used to make UMI-labeled 5' RACE TRB cDNA libraries. cDNA synthesis used the entire amount of extracted RNA, and PCR amplification then used the entire amount of cDNA produced. Libraries were prepared in parallel using an identical number of PCR cycles. The original pipeline was this. About 53,000 +/- 10,000 unique UMI-labeled TRB cDNA molecules per library were extracted with MIGEC and MiXCR, with at least two reads per UMI required. Each library averaged about 38,000 +/- 11,000 functional in-frame TRB CDR3 nucleotide clonotypes without stop codons. Diversity metrics, including normalized Shannon-Wiener and Chao1, were computed in VDJtools after downsampling to 5000 UMI-labeled TRB molecules per sample. Clonotype-size-weighted physicochemical properties of the central five CDR3 residues (interaction energy, strength, volume and Kidera factor 4) were computed in VDJtools. TCRdb reprocessed the reads into one record per CDR3 protein sequence, lacking DNA. The V and J calls were determined by TCRdb, not by the authors. This sample's table has entries for 140,000 to 150,000 distinct CDR3 sequences. About 0.28% of the sample rests with the top ten.

The chain employs TRBV7-9 and TRBJ2-1; the D call of TRBD2 rests on TCRdb alone, since no DNA is present to check it. This sequence originates from a human donor in good health. Some clones in this sample may be carry-over from other donors' samples. The material sequenced was naive CXCR3+ CD8+ T cells from blood. Reading the label with the study, this specimen's cell subset or site is: CD45RO-CCR7+CD27+CD95- naive CD8+ T cells expressing CXCR3 (TNR3+). The CDR3 amino acid sequence is: CASSSGRDGNEQFF.